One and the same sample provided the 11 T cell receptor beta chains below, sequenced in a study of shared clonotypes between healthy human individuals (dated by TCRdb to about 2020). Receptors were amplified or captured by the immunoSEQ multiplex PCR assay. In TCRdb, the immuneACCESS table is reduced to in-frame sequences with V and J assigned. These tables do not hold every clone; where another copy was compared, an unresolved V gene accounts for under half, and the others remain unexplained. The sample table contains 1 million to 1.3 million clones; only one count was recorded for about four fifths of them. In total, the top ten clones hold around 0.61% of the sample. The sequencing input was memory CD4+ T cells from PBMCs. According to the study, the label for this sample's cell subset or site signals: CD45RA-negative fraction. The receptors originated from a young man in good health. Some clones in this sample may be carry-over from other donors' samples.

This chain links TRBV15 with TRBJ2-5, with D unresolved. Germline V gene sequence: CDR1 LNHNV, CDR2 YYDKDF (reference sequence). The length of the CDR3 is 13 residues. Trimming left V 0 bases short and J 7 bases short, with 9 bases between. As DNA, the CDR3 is TGTGCCACCAGCAGAGAACCAGGTCGGACCCAGTACTTC. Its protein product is CATSREPGRTQYF.

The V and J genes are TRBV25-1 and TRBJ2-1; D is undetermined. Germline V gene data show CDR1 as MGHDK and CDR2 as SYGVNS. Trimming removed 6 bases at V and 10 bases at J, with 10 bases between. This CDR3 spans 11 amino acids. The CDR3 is CASREGREQFF. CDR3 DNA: TGTGCCAGCAGGGAAGGCAGGGAGCAGTTCTTC.

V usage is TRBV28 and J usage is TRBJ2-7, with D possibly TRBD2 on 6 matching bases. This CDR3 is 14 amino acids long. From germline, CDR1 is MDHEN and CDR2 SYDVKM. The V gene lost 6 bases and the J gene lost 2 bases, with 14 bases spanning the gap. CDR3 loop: CASSGSGSAYEQYF. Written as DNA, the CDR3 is TGTGCCAGCAGCGGGAGCGGATCCGCCTACGAGCAGTACTTC.

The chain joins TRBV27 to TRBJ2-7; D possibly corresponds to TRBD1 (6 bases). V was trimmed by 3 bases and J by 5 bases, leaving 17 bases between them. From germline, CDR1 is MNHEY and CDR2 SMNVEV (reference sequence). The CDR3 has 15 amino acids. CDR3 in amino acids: CASSLSQTYRDEQYF. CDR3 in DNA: TGTGCCAGCAGTTTGTCTCAGACCTACAGGGACGAGCAGTACTTC.

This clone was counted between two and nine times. DNA for the CDR3: TGCGCCAGCAGCCAAGATAGGGGGACAGATACGCAGTATTTT. As protein: CASSQDRGTDTQYF. This chain connects TRBV4-1 to TRBJ2-3; weak D call: TRBD1 (6 bases). The germline V gene has CDR1 MGHRA and CDR2 YSYEKL. Trimming stripped 0 bases from V and 3 bases from J, with 7 bases between. The CDR3 contains 14 residues.

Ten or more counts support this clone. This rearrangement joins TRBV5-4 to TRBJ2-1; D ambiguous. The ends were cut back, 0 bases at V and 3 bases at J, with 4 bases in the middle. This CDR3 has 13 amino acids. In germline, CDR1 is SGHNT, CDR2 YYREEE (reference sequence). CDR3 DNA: TGTGCCAGCAGCTTGGACGACTACAATGAGCAGTTCTTC. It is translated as CASSLDDYNEQFF.

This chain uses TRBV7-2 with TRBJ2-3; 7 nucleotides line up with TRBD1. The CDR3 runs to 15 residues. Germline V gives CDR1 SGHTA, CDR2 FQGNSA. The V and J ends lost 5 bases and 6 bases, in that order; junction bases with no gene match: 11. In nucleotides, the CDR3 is TGTGCCAGCAGCCCAGCGCAGGGGGTCTACGATACGCAGTATTTT. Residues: CASSPAQGVYDTQYF.

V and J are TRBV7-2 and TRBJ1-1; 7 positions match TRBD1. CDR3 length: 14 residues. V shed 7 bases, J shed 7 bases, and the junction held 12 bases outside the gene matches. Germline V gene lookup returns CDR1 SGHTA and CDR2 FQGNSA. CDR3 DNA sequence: TGTGCCAGCAAACCAGGGGGGCCAGGGCGTGAAGCTTTCTTT. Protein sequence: CASKPGGPGREAFF.

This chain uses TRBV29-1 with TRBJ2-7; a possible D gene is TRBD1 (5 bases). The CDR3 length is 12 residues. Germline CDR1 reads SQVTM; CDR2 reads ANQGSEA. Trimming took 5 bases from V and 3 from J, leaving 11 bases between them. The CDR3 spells CSVSTTVYEQYF. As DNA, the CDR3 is TGCAGCGTTTCCACGACAGTCTACGAGCAGTACTTC.

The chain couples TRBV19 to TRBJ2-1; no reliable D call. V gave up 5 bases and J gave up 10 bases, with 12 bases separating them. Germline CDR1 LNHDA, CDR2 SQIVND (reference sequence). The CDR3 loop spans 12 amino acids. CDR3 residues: CASSPRTGEQFF. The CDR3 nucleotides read TGTGCCAGTAGTCCGCGGACCGGGGAGCAGTTCTTC. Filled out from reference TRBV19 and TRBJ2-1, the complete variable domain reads DGGITQSPKYLFRKEGQNVTLSCEQNLNHDAMYWYRQDPGQGLRLIYYSQIVNDFQKGDIAEGYSVSREKKESFPLTVTSAQKNPTAFYLCASSPRTGEQFFGPGTRLTVL.

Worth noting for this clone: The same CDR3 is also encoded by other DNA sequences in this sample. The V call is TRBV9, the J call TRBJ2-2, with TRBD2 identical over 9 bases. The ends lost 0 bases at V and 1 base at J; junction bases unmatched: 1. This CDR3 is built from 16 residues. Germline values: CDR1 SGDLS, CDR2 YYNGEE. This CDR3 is CASSVGTSVNTGELFF. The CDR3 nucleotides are TGTGCCAGCAGCGTAGGGACTAGCGTGAACACCGGGGAGCTGTTTTTT. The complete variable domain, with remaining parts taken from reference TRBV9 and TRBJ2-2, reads DSGVTQTPKHLITATGQRVTLRCSPRSGDLSVYWYQQSLDQGLQFLIQYYNGEERAKGNILERFSAQQFPDLHSELNLSSLELGDSALYFCASSVGTSVNTGELFFGEGSRLTVL.